Reported below is one T cell receptor (beta chain). Its matching antigen is unknown. A multiplex PCR was run with 60 Vbeta primers and 13 Jbeta primers. Sequenced by immunoSEQ multiplex PCR; TCRdb stores in-frame clones only, minus some. The sample shows 250,000 or so clones, about nine tenths of them seen only once. This entry belongs to a study of cytomegalovirus exposure and HLA in healthy donors. Points from the study as a whole: Researchers reported in a later analysis that common viral pathogens appeared linked to several top clusters. The study flagged approximately 180 TCR beta chains as cytomegalovirus-associated.

This CDR3 comprises 15 residues. Germline V CDR1 and CDR2: MGHRA, YSYEKL. The V and J ends lost 0 bases and 3 bases, in that order; junction bases with no gene match: 5. This receptor was obtained from a girl under 10 years old in good health and CMV-seronegative. Input material: PBMCs. The V call is TRBV4-1, the J call TRBJ2-7; TRBD1 matches 7 bases. In nucleotides, the CDR3 is TGCGCCAGCAGCCAAGATCCGGGACAGATCTACGAGCAGTACTTC. It is translated as CASSQDPGQIYEQYF.